A single sample gave rise to the 16 T cell receptor beta chains below, sequenced in a study of T cell responses to AZD1222 COVID-19 vaccine. Assay used: immunoSEQ multiplex PCR; TCRdb lists only in-frame clones, some missing. Among about 120,000 clones listed, 80% to 95% were seen once. The specimen was peripheral blood, collected on day 0 of AZD1222 vaccination. The receptors originated from an adult in good health.

This chain uses TRBV30 with TRBJ1-6; D remains ambiguous. V lost 4 bases, J lost 6 bases, and 7 bases lay in between. Germline loops: CDR1 GTSNPN, CDR2 SVGIG (reference sequence). The CDR3 is made up of 12 amino acids. For the CDR3, the DNA is TGTGCCTGGACGCGGAGTAATTCACCCCTCCACTTT. Encoded protein: CAWTRSNSPLHF.

This clone was observed a single time. The chain combines TRBV3-1 (or the pseudogene TRBV3-2) with TRBJ1-2, with 12 bases matching TRBD1. J gave up 7 bases and V 4 bases, and 13 bases lay outside the gene matches. The CDR3 is 17 amino acids. Looked up from germline, CDR1 is LGHDT and CDR2 is YNNKEL (reference sequence). The CDR3 protein is CASSPGTGGFQRSGYTF. The CDR3 DNA reads as TGTGCCAGCAGCCCCGGGACAGGGGGCTTTCAGAGGAGTGGCTACACCTTC.

The CDR3 sequence is CASSQEGGASNQPQHF. The CDR3 DNA reads as TGCGCCAGCAGCCAAGAAGGGGGGGCAAGCAATCAGCCCCAGCATTTT. The gene calls are TRBV4-1 and TRBJ1-5; TRBD1 might be the D (6 bases). The CDR3 length is 16 residues. CDR1 is MGHRA and CDR2 is YSYEKL in the germline V gene. Trimming removed 0 bases from V and 1 base from J, with 10 bases in between.

The rearrangement uses TRBV4-3 and TRBJ2-3, with D possibly being TRBD2 (6 bases). Germline CDR1 and CDR2: LGHNA and YSLEER. Trimming took off 0 bases at V and 0 bases at J, with 7 bases between the two ends. The CDR3 is 15 amino acids. The DNA for the CDR3 is TGCGCCAGCAGCCAAGAGAGCGGGAGCACAGATACGCAGTATTTT. Encoded protein: CASSQESGSTDTQYF.

V gene TRBV10-2 combines with J gene TRBJ2-7; D might be TRBD1 (6 bases). V dropped 8 bases and J dropped 2 bases, with 13 bases sitting between them. There are 13 residues in the CDR3. Per the germline V gene, CDR1 is WSHSY and CDR2 is SAAADI. This chain's CDR3 is CASGNQGPYEQYF. The CDR3 coding sequence is TGCGCCAGCGGTAATCAGGGGCCCTACGAGCAGTACTTC.

V usage is TRBV5-1 and J usage is TRBJ2-1, with 9 bases lining up with TRBD1. CDR1 is SGHRS, CDR2 YFSETQ, per germline. Trimming took 0 bases from V and 9 from J; bases not matched to a gene: 10. This CDR3 contains 16 residues. CDR3: CASSLAAGTGSGEQFF. The DNA for the CDR3 is TGCGCCAGCAGCTTGGCTGCCGGGACAGGGTCCGGTGAGCAGTTCTTC.

J is TRBJ1-2 and V is TRBV28; TRBD1 might be the D (5 bases). CDR3 length: 14 amino acids. CDR1 MDHEN and CDR2 SYDVKM come from the germline V gene. Trimming shortened V by 3 bases and J by 3 bases, and 11 bases separated the two germline ends. The CDR3 DNA is TGTGCCAGCAGTTTCGGGGGTGTTTACTATGGCTACACCTTC. It is translated as CASSFGGVYYGYTF.

The V call is TRBV9, the J call TRBJ2-1; TRBD2 is a possible D gene (5 bases). Trimming stripped 2 bases from V and 8 bases from J, with 20 bases between. Germline CDR1 and CDR2: SGDLS and YYNGEE. This CDR3 comprises 16 residues. The CDR3 loop is CASSVGPSRPGDEQFF. CDR3 nucleotide sequence: TGTGCCAGCAGCGTCGGACCATCTCGCCCCGGGGATGAGCAGTTCTTC.

This clone occurred once. The CDR3 protein is CASSQDGGSNQPQHF. The CDR3 coding sequence is TGCGCCAGCAGCCAAGATGGGGGGTCCAATCAGCCCCAGCATTTT. The chain has TRBV4-3 and TRBJ1-5, with D perhaps TRBD1 (5 bases). V lost 0 bases to trimming and J lost 3 bases, with 9 bases between them. CDR1 is LGHNA, CDR2 YSLEER, per germline. CDR3 length: 15 residues.

V is TRBV4-1 and J is TRBJ1-4, with unresolved D. This CDR3 has 12 amino acids. Per germline, CDR1 MGHRA and CDR2 YSYEKL. V dropped 0 bases and J dropped 8 bases, with 4 bases sitting between them. The chain's CDR3 is CASSQEYEKLFF. The DNA for the CDR3 is TGCGCCAGCAGCCAAGAGTACGAAAAACTGTTTTTT.

This clone was seen only once. V gene TRBV3-1 (or the pseudogene TRBV3-2) combines with J gene TRBJ1-1; D is uncertain. V dropped 3 bases and J dropped 5 bases, with 31 bases sitting between them. The CDR3 runs to 20 residues. Germline values: CDR1 LGHDT, CDR2 YNNKEL (reference sequence). The CDR3 region is CASSQRTLEGIEALWTEAFF. For the CDR3, the DNA is TGTGCCAGCAGCCAGAGGACCTTAGAAGGGATCGAAGCTTTGTGGACTGAAGCTTTCTTT.

The CDR3 DNA sequence: TGTGCCAGCAGTTACCGGAACACAGATACGCAGTATTTT. This gives the protein CASSYRNTDTQYF. The gene calls are TRBV6-5 and TRBJ2-3; D gene ambiguous. Between the trimmed V and J ends, which lost 2 bases and 2 bases, there was a span of 5 bases. Germline CDR1 MNHEY, CDR2 SVGAGI. The length of the CDR3 is 13 residues.

V is TRBV5-1 and J is TRBJ2-5; 11 bases line up with TRBD2. V lost 0 bases to trimming and J lost 5 bases; unmatched junction nucleotides: 3. This CDR3 contains 15 residues. Germline values: CDR1 SGHRS, CDR2 YFSETQ. This CDR3 is CASSLELAGVETQYF. The CDR3 DNA follows: TGCGCCAGCAGCTTGGAACTAGCGGGAGTTGAGACCCAGTACTTC.

This chain joins TRBV6-5 and TRBJ1-6; the D gene is possibly TRBD1 (5 bases). The germline V and J ends were trimmed by 2 bases and 9 bases, with 11 bases remaining between them. CDR3 length: 14 amino acids. Germline values: CDR1 MNHEY, CDR2 SVGAGI. CDR3 nucleotides: TGTGCCAGCAGTTACGGAGGGGATGGTTCACCCCTCCACTTT. This translates into CASSYGGDGSPLHF.

This clone was recorded only once. DNA of the CDR3: TGTGCCAGCAGTTTACTTCCCTGGCCCGGGACACAGCAAGGTACGCAGTATTTT. Translated, it gives CASSLLPWPGTQQGTQYF. The genes are TRBV27 and TRBJ2-3, with TRBD1 as a possible D gene (6 bases). CDR1 is MNHEY and CDR2 is SMNVEV in the germline V gene (reference sequence). The V gene lost 2 bases and the J gene lost 8 bases, with 26 bases spanning the gap. The length of the CDR3 is 18 residues.

The V call is TRBV27, the J call TRBJ2-1, with D tentatively TRBD1 (5 bases). With 3 bases removed from V and 9 bases from J, the gap between germline ends came to 18 bases. CDR1 and CDR2 from the germline V gene are MNHEY and SMNVEV (reference sequence). The CDR3 sequence is 15 residues long. The CDR3, as DNA: TGTGCCAGCAGTTTGACAGCGAATCTCGACATTGAGCAGTTCTTC. It encodes CASSLTANLDIEQFF.